The 27 T cell receptor beta chains presented below share a single source sample, sequenced in a study of blood T cell dynamics during melanoma immunotherapy. Time point described: pre-treatment baseline. Method: immunoSEQ multiplex PCR; TCRdb's copy keeps in-frame clones and lacks some. The repertoire includes several thousand clones, 70% to 85% of them detected once, and more than 0.9% sits in the top ten. Sequencing used blood, obtained from a patient treated with checkpoint blockade. Every receptor here comes from a human donor with melanoma.

This chain links TRBV5-4 with TRBJ1-3; TRBD1 aligns across 8 bases. Looked up from germline, CDR1 is SGHNT and CDR2 is YYREEE (reference sequence). This CDR3 region has 16 residues. With V trimmed by 3 bases and J by 0 bases, 5 bases remained unmatched. The CDR3 DNA sequence: TGTGCCAGCAGCTCCGGACAGGGTCGCTCTGGAAACACCATATATTTT. It is translated as CASSSGQGRSGNTIYF.

This clone was counted a single time. Here the CDR3 DNA reads TGTGCCAGCAGCTTAGGGGGTTCAGCCTACGAGCAGTACTTC. Residues: CASSLGGSAYEQYF. The chain links TRBV7-2 to TRBJ2-7; D is undetermined. V was shortened by 1 base and J by 2 bases, with 9 bases between the two germline ends. Germline lookup yields CDR1 SGHTA and CDR2 FQGNSA. The CDR3 contains 14 residues.

This clone was found once. The CDR3 protein is CASSYSPETDTQYF. CDR3 in DNA: TGTGCCAGCAGTTACTCGCCCGAAACAGATACGCAGTATTTT. This chain connects TRBV6-5 to TRBJ2-3; D unresolved. The CDR3 has 14 amino acids. V lost 0 bases to trimming and J lost 3 bases, with 7 bases between them. From germline, CDR1 is MNHEY and CDR2 SVGAGI.

The V gene is TRBV6-5, the J gene TRBJ2-3; no reliable D call. Trimming took 2 bases from V and 0 from J, leaving 9 bases between them. CDR1 MNHEY and CDR2 SVGAGI come from the germline V gene. This CDR3 region has 15 residues. DNA of the CDR3: TGTGCCAGCAGTTACACTATTACTAGCACAGATACGCAGTATTTT. Its translation: CASSYTITSTDTQYF.

V and J are TRBV7-9 and TRBJ2-5; the D is unclear. There are 15 residues in the CDR3. The V end was cut by 1 base, the J end by 2 bases, with 11 bases between. The germline CDR1 and CDR2 sequences are SEHNR and FQNEAQ (reference sequence). The CDR3 is CASSLDWGRQETQYF. The DNA of the CDR3 is TGTGCCAGCAGCTTAGACTGGGGTAGACAAGAGACCCAGTACTTC.

The CDR3 bases are TGTGCCAGCAGACCCGACAAATGGGCCACAGATACGCAGTATTTT. It codes for CASRPDKWATDTQYF. The rearrangement links TRBV7-2 to TRBJ2-3, with D unresolved. Trimming pared 6 bases from V and 2 bases from J, leaving 15 bases between. This CDR3 is 15 amino acids long. The germline V gene has CDR1 SGHTA and CDR2 FQGNSA.

This chain joins TRBV27 and TRBJ2-5; TRBD2 agrees at 11 bases. J lost 6 bases, V lost 6 bases, and 6 bases had no gene match. CDR3 length equals 14 residues. Per germline, CDR1 MNHEY and CDR2 SMNVEV (reference sequence). CDR3 bases: TGTGCCAGCAGGACACTAGCGGGAGCAAAGACCCAGTACTTC. The encoded protein is CASRTLAGAKTQYF.

The chain employs TRBV2 and TRBJ2-2; a possible D gene is TRBD2 (5 bases). CDR1 is SNHLY and CDR2 is FYNNEI in the germline V gene. CDR3 size: 16 residues. Trimming pared 6 bases from V and 2 bases from J, leaving 16 bases between. In DNA form, the CDR3 reads TGTGCCAGCAGCCAAGAAGGCCTAGCTAACACCGGGGAGCTGTTTTTT. The encoded protein is CASSQEGLANTGELFF.

Note on this clone: This same CDR3 is encoded by further DNA sequences in the sample. In DNA form, the CDR3 reads TGTGCCAGCCATAGCTCGGACGGGATGACAGATACGCAGTATTTT. It yields the protein CASHSSDGMTDTQYF. This chain joins TRBV19 and TRBJ2-3; D is perhaps TRBD2 (5 bases). V was pared by 9 bases and J by 3 bases, with 19 bases between. Looked up from germline, CDR1 is LNHDA and CDR2 is SQIVND (reference sequence). The CDR3 extends over 15 amino acids.

This clone was counted a few times. The chain is built from TRBV30 and TRBJ1-5; 12 bases are a match to TRBD1. The CDR3 is made up of 18 amino acids. CDR1 is GTSNPN and CDR2 is SVGIG in the germline V gene (reference sequence). Unmatched junction bases numbered 11, after V lost 3 bases and J lost 2 bases. The CDR3 nucleotides read TGTGCCTGGAGCCGCCTGGGACAGGGGGCGCCGGGCAATCAGCCCCAGCATTTT. It yields the protein CAWSRLGQGAPGNQPQHF.

This clone was observed a single time. The rearrangement joins TRBV4-3 to TRBJ2-1, with D hard to call. Germline-derived CDR1 and CDR2 are LGHNA and YSLEER. The V and J ends lost 0 bases and 15 bases respectively, with 12 bases between them. The CDR3 totals 12 residues. The CDR3 reads CASSQDSAAPFF. In DNA form, the CDR3 reads TGCGCCAGCAGCCAAGACTCAGCCGCCCCGTTCTTC.

The CDR3 DNA follows: TGCAGCGTCCTTCCTAGGACAGGAGGGAACACTGAAGCTTTCTTT. Its translation is CSVLPRTGGNTEAFF. The chain has TRBV29-1 and TRBJ1-1, with 7 bases identical to TRBD1. V gave up 6 bases and J gave up 1 base; unmatched junction bases: 11. The CDR3 covers 15 residues. Germline V gene lookup returns CDR1 SQVTM and CDR2 ANQGSEA.

The chain has TRBV5-1 and TRBJ2-7; TRBD2 matches at 13 bases. J gave up 3 bases and V 0 bases, and 6 bases lay outside the gene matches. This CDR3 comprises 17 residues. Looked up from germline, CDR1 is SGHRS and CDR2 is YFSETQ. The chain's CDR3 is CASSLGTSGGQFYEQYF. CDR3 bases: TGCGCCAGCAGCTTGGGGACTAGCGGGGGTCAGTTCTACGAGCAGTACTTC.

This chain uses TRBV29-1 with TRBJ2-5; TRBD2 agrees at 9 bases. This CDR3 spans 15 amino acids. The trim removed 5 bases at V and 0 bases at J, leaving 7 bases unmatched. From germline, CDR1 is SQVTM and CDR2 ANQGSEA. The CDR3 is CSVLVGTSHQETQYF. The CDR3 DNA reads TGCAGCGTTCTCGTAGGGACTAGCCACCAAGAGACCCAGTACTTC.

The chain couples TRBV19 to TRBJ2-2; D is uncertain. Trimming shortened V by 6 bases and J by 5 bases, and 4 bases separated the two germline ends. This CDR3 spans 11 amino acids. CDR1 LNHDA and CDR2 SQIVND come from the germline V gene (reference sequence). This chain's CDR3 is CASRGTGELFF. CDR3 nucleotide sequence: TGTGCCAGTAGGGGGACCGGGGAGCTGTTTTTT.

This rearrangement joins TRBV7-2 to TRBJ2-5; the match to TRBD1 covers 8 bases. V was pared by 5 bases and J by 2 bases, with 4 bases of the junction left unmatched. The CDR3 consists of 14 residues. Germline-derived CDR1 and CDR2 are SGHTA and FQGNSA. Written as DNA, the CDR3 is TGTGCCAGCAGCACCTGGACAGGGCAAGAGACCCAGTACTTC. Translation: CASSTWTGQETQYF.

The chain is built from TRBV28 and TRBJ2-3; TRBD2 aligns across 9 bases. This CDR3 spans 13 amino acids. V lost 6 bases to trimming and J lost 5 bases; unmatched junction nucleotides: 3. Germline loops: CDR1 MDHEN, CDR2 SYDVKM. The CDR3 loop reads CASRAGGIDTQYF. CDR3 sequence (DNA): TGTGCCAGCAGGGCGGGGGGGATAGATACGCAGTATTTT.

The chain combines TRBV5-4 with TRBJ2-3; no definite D call. CDR3 length equals 13 residues. Trimming took off 4 bases at V and 1 base at J, with 7 bases between the two ends. Germline lookup yields CDR1 SGHNT and CDR2 YYREEE (reference sequence). CDR3 bases: TGTGCCAGCAGCCAGGCAGGCACAGATACGCAGTATTTT. Translated: CASSQAGTDTQYF.

The rearrangement links TRBV15 to TRBJ2-2; 16 nucleotides line up with TRBD2. The CDR3 totals 16 residues. CDR1 and CDR2 from the germline V gene are LNHNV and YYDKDF (reference sequence). V gave up 3 bases and J gave up 5 bases; unmatched junction bases: 0. The CDR3 here is CATSRGLAGGTGELFF. Written as DNA, the CDR3 is TGTGCCACCAGCAGGGGACTAGCGGGAGGGACCGGGGAGCTGTTTTTT.

This CDR3 reads CAIRKAGGFDEQFF. Written as DNA, the CDR3 is TGTGCCATCAGGAAAGCGGGGGGATTTGACGAGCAGTTCTTC. The chain carries TRBV10-3 and TRBJ2-1, with 9 bases aligning to TRBD2. V trimming: 6 bases; J trimming: 10 bases; junction bases outside the gene matches: 10. Germline V gene sequence: CDR1 ENHRY, CDR2 SYGVKD. This CDR3 is built from 14 residues.

The chain joins TRBV29-1 to TRBJ2-2; 10 bases map to TRBD2. The CDR3 covers 14 residues. The J segment lost 6 bases and the V segment lost 4 bases, leaving 5 bases of the junction unmatched. Germline CDR1 reads SQVTM; CDR2 reads ANQGSEA. The DNA of the CDR3 is TGCAGCGTTGTCCGAGGGACTAGCGCCGGGGAGCTGTTTTTT. Protein sequence: CSVVRGTSAGELFF.

This clone has only one observation. This sequence joins TRBV5-1 and TRBJ2-7, with 9 bases fitting TRBD1. The CDR3 length is 15 residues. The V and J ends lost 0 bases and 5 bases, in that order; junction bases with no gene match: 6. Germline V gives CDR1 SGHRS, CDR2 YFSETQ. CDR3 bases: TGCGCCAGCAGCTTGGGGGACAGGGATAGCGACGAGCAGTACTTC. It yields the protein CASSLGDRDSDEQYF.

This chain links TRBV5-1 with TRBJ2-1; D is tentatively TRBD1 or TRBD2 (6 bases each). The CDR3 totals 16 residues. Trimming took off 0 bases at V and 5 bases at J, with 15 bases between the two ends. Germline V gives CDR1 SGHRS, CDR2 YFSETQ. The CDR3 loop is CASSLVPRGQDNEQFF. The CDR3 DNA sequence: TGCGCCAGCAGCTTGGTTCCCCGGGGGCAGGACAATGAGCAGTTCTTC.

V gene TRBV19 combines with J gene TRBJ1-1; D ambiguous. The germline CDR1 and CDR2 sequences are LNHDA and SQIVND (reference sequence). CDR3 length: 12 amino acids. V was pared by 5 bases and J by 1 base, with 5 bases between. The CDR3 region is CASSGRNTEAFF. The CDR3 region has the DNA TGTGCCAGTAGTGGAAGGAACACTGAAGCTTTCTTT.

The chain combines TRBV6-6 with TRBJ2-4, with a possible D match to TRBD1 (6 bases). The CDR3 loop spans 16 amino acids. Trimming left V 6 bases short and J 1 base short, with 16 bases between. Germline V lookup: CDR1 MNHNY, CDR2 SVGAGI (reference sequence). Written as DNA, the CDR3 is TGTGCCAGCAGCCGTGGACAGAATAGGGCCAAAAACATTCAGTACTTC. This gives the protein CASSRGQNRAKNIQYF.

This clone occurred a few times. The CDR3 loop reads CASTDAPSNQPQHF. The CDR3 DNA follows: TGTGCCAGTACAGACGCACCCTCCAATCAGCCCCAGCATTTT. V and J are TRBV19 and TRBJ1-5; D is unresolved. CDR3 length: 14 amino acids. CDR1 LNHDA and CDR2 SQIVND come from the germline V gene (reference sequence). V was clipped by 7 bases and J by 3 bases, with 13 bases between them. Full variable domain (remainder filled in from reference TRBV19 and TRBJ1-5): DGGITQSPKYLFRKEGQNVTLSCEQNLNHDAMYWYRQDPGQGLRLIYYSQIVNDFQKGDIAEGYSVSREKKESFPLTVTSAQKNPTAFYLCASTDAPSNQPQHFGDGTRLSIL.

The J gene is TRBJ2-5, the V gene TRBV7-3, with 7 positions matching TRBD2. The J call may be incorrect, as the DNA end agrees better with TRBJ2-7. The germline gives CDR1 SGHTA, CDR2 FQGTGA. The CDR3 is 13 amino acids. The CDR3 DNA is TGTGCCAGCAGCAGAGGACTAGCCTACGAGCAGTACTTC. The encoded protein is CASSRGLAYEQYF.